This T cell receptor (beta chain) was recovered during a study of blood T cells in healthy people across ages. Study results and caveats: Diversity of TCR beta per million T cells declined in a roughly linear way with age.

Each sample provided at least 5 micrograms of extracted total RNA. Alongside a J-beta primer mix, a sample-barcoded 5' primer served in a second PCR lasting roughly 7 to 11 cycles. TCRdb analysed the 5' RACE reads with MiXCR anew, one entry per CDR3 protein. The repertoire holds roughly 1.5 million distinct CDR3 sequences, with 35% to 45% as singletons. The CDR3 consists of 14 residues. The junction had 2 bases not matched to a gene; V was cut back by 7 bases and J by 3 bases. Worth noting for this clonotype: What it recognizes is unknown.

Sequencing used blood. This TCR was recovered from a woman aged 18-35 years in good health. The V and J genes are TRBV12-3 or TRBV12-4 and TRBJ2-3; 12 bases are shared with TRBD2. As DNA, the CDR3 is TGTGCCAGCACTCTAGCGGGAGGGACAGATACGCAGTATTTT. This codes for CASTLAGGTDTQYF.